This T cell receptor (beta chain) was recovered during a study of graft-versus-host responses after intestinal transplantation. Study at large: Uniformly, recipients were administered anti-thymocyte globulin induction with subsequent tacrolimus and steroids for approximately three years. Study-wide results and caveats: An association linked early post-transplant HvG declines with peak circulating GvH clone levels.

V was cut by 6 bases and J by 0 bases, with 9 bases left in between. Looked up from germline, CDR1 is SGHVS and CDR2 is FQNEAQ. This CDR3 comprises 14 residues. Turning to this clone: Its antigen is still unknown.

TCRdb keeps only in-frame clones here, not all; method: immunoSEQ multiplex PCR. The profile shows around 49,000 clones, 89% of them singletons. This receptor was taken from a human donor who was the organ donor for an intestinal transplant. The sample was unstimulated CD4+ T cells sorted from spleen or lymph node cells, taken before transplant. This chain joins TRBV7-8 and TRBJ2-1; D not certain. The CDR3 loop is CASRPESSYNEQFF. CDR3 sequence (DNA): TGTGCCAGCAGGCCGGAGAGCTCCTACAATGAGCAGTTCTTC. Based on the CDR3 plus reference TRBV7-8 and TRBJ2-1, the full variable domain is GAGVSQSPRYKVAKRGQDVALRCDPISGHVSLFWYQQALGQGPEFLTYFQNEAQLDKSGLPSDRFFAERPEGSVSTLKIQRTQQEDSAVYLCASRPESSYNEQFFGPGTRLTVL.